This is a list of T cell receptor beta chains from one sample in a study of shared clonotypes between healthy human individuals. TCRdb keeps only in-frame clones here, not all; method: immunoSEQ multiplex PCR. The data show fewer than 650,000 clones, about 82% seen once. What was sequenced was PBMCs. The receptors come from a middle-aged woman in good health. Some clones in this sample may be carry-over from other donors' samples. Each CDR3 is given with its conserved first and last residue. A D gene is named only where the DNA matches it firmly. Part of the rows lack a size; the others show once, few, many or a class for expanded clones.

>TRBJ2-7|NA|TRBV5-1|NA
TGCGCCAGCAGCTTGAGGGACTTGCCCTACGAGCAGTACTTC
CASSLRDLPYEQYF
>TRBJ2-1|TRBD2|TRBV25-1|few
TGTGCCAGCAGTGAATCACTAGCGGGAGGGAATGAGCAGTTCTTC
CASSESLAGGNEQFF
>TRBJ2-6|NA|TRBV5-6|NA
TGTGCCAGCAGCTTGGGGGTGGGAGGGGCCAACGTCCTGACTTTC
CASSLGVGGANVLTF
>TRBJ2-7|NA|TRBV7-9|NA
TGTGCCAGCAGCCCCACCGGGTACGAGCAGTACTTC
CASSPTGYEQYF
>TRBJ2-5|NA|TRBV7-2|NA
TGTGCCAGCTGGGGGGGCGGGGAGACCCAGTACTTC
CASWGGGETQYF
>TRBJ2-7|NA|TRBV6-1|NA
TGTGCCAGCAGTGAAGCGAGGGGCTCCGAGCAGTACTTC
CASSEARGSEQYF
>TRBJ1-4|NA|TRBV5-8|NA
TGTGCCAGCAGCTTGGCCGTCGTCAGACCGAATGAAAAACTGTTTTTT
CASSLAVVRPNEKLFF
>TRBJ1-1|NA|TRBV7-8|few
TGTGCCACGGGCACCCCCGGCGGCTTT
CATGTPGGF
>TRBJ2-2|TRBD2|TRBV9|NA
TGTGCCAGCAGCGCGGGACTAGCGGACACCGGGGAGCTGTTTTTT
CASSAGLADTGELFF
>TRBJ1-5|NA|TRBV15|NA
TGTGCCACCGGACAGCCCAATCAGCCCCAGCATTTT
CATGQPNQPQHF
>TRBJ1-1|TRBD1|TRBV27|NA
TGTGCCAGCAGTTTATCACCTGGACAGGGAGAGACTGAAGCTTTCTTT
CASSLSPGQGETEAFF
>TRBJ2-5|NA|TRBV5-6|NA
TGTGCCAGCAGCTTGATAGGCTCCCAACGCGGGGCCCAGTACTTC
CASSLIGSQRGAQYF
>TRBJ1-4|NA|TRBV4-3|NA
TGCGCCAGCAGCCGCGGGGTCTTTAATGAAAAACTGTTTTTT
CASSRGVFNEKLFF
>TRBJ2-3|NA|TRBV6-4|NA
TGTGCCAGCAGTGACTGGCCACTCAATACGCAGTATTTT
CASSDWPLNTQYF
>TRBJ1-3|TRBD1|TRBV13|once
TGTGCCAGCAGCCTGACAGGGTTTGGAAACACCATATATTTT
CASSLTGFGNTIYF
>TRBJ2-3|NA|TRBV7-9|NA
TGTGCCAGCAGCTTAGTGGTGGCAGATACGCAGTATTTT
CASSLVVADTQYF
>TRBJ2-5|NA|TRBV7-2|few
TGTGCCAGCAGCTTGACTAGTGGCGGTCAAGAGACCCAGTACTTC
CASSLTSGGQETQYF
>TRBJ1-4|NA|TRBV7-8|NA
TGTGCCAGCAGCTACTACATAGGAGCTAATGAAAAACTGTTTTTT
CASSYYIGANEKLFF
>TRBJ2-4|NA|TRBV5-1|NA
TGCGCCAGCAGCCAAATGGCCAGCCAACAAAACATTCAGTACTTC
CASSQMASQQNIQYF
>TRBJ2-7|NA|TRBV1|NA
TGCACCAGCAGCCTGGGGGGGCTGAGGGGTATGATAGGGCAGTACTTC
CTSSLGGLRGMIGQYF
>TRBJ1-2|NA|TRBV23-1|NA
TGCGCCAGCAGAGACAGAGCTAACTATGGCTACACCTTC
CASRDRANYGYTF
>TRBJ2-3|NA|TRBV25-1|NA
TGTGCCAGCAGTGACAGGGTTGGCGGAGATACGCAGTATTTT
CASSDRVGGDTQYF